This TCR beta chain is from a study of T cell responses to AZD1222 COVID-19 vaccine. The study, taken as a whole, reports: Repertoire sampling occurred only after the peak T cell response.

On this clone: The antigen is not known.

Sequenced by immunoSEQ multiplex PCR; TCRdb stores in-frame clones only, minus some. The sample comprises 65,000 to 70,000 clones, about 88% of which are singletons, and 7.8% rests with the top ten. This CDR3 has 17 residues. J gave up 1 base and V 4 bases, and 12 bases lay outside the gene matches. The germline gives CDR1 SGHDN, CDR2 FVKESK. The source material was peripheral blood, sampled on day 0 of AZD1222 vaccination. The chain links TRBV14 to TRBJ1-2, with TRBD1 identical over 7 bases. The source of this sequence is an adult in good health. The CDR3 region is CASSRNWDSQVNYGYTF. In nucleotides, the CDR3 is TGTGCCAGCAGCCGAAATTGGGACAGCCAAGTTAACTATGGCTACACCTTC.